The 25 T cell receptor beta chains below come from one sample, sequenced in a study of T cell clonality in common variable immunodeficiency. Measured with immunoSEQ multiplex PCR; TCRdb has only the in-frame clones, and not every one. Recorded here are around 81,000 clones, none singletons. The sample taken for sequencing was peripheral blood mononuclear cells. These receptors came from a person aged 18 to 75 in good health.

This clone was counted at least ten times. The CDR3 end lies 3 residues beyond the end of the read and is filled in from the germline J gene. This chain uses TRBV7-9 with TRBJ2-3, with 7 bases fitting TRBD2. Trimming at V came to 1 base and at J to 3 bases, leaving 4 bases not matched to a gene. The CDR3 spans 15 residues. Germline V gives CDR1 SEHNR, CDR2 FQNEAQ (reference sequence). The DNA read from the CDR3 is TGTGCCAGCAGCTTAGTGGGCGGGGGTACAGATACG. It yields the protein CASSLVGGGTDT. The whole CDR3 reads CASSLVGGGTDTQYF.

This clone was counted many times. The read stops 3 residues short of the end of the CDR3; the missing end is completed from the germline J gene. This chain links TRBV5-1 with TRBJ2-6, with D possibly TRBD2 on 7 matching bases. Trimming took 4 bases from V and 0 from J, leaving 17 bases between them. The germline CDR1 and CDR2 sequences are SGHRS and YFSETQ. The length of the CDR3 is 18 residues. The CDR3 loop is CASSLEGGQASGANVLTF. The sequenced part of the CDR3 DNA is TGCGCCAGCAGCCTAGAGGGGGGGCAGGCCTCTGGGGCCAACGTC.

In its sample, this clone was seen many times. Read coverage stops 3 residues before the CDR3 terminus; the germline J gene supplies the remainder. The chain couples TRBV19 to TRBJ2-1; D perhaps matches TRBD2 (5 bases). The germline V gene encodes CDR1 LNHDA and CDR2 SQIVND (reference sequence). CDR3 length equals 13 residues. The V end was cut by 9 bases, the J end by 8 bases, with 17 bases between. CDR3 loop: CASASGLADEQFF. The covered CDR3 bases are TGTGCCAGCGCCTCTGGGCTAGCCGATGAG.

This clone was picked up many times. Sequencing ends 3 residues short of the CDR3 end; the germline J gene provides the rest. The chain recombines TRBV20-1 with TRBJ2-7; D call uncertain. Trimming shortened V by 5 bases and J by 2 bases, and 13 bases separated the two germline ends. Per germline, CDR1 DFQATT and CDR2 SNEGSKA (reference sequence). This CDR3 is 13 amino acids long. The CDR3 DNA, read in part, is TGCAGTGCTCCAGGCGCTAACCCCTACGAG. It specifies CSAPGANPYE. The whole CDR3 is CSAPGANPYEQYF.

This clone has at least ten counts. The CDR3 goes on 3 residues after the read ends, and that part is filled in from the germline J gene. This chain links TRBV6-2 or TRBV6-3 with TRBJ2-2; 8 positions match TRBD1. The ends lost 5 bases at V and 7 bases at J; junction bases unmatched: 6. This CDR3 contains 14 residues. Germline V gene sequence: CDR1 MNHEY, CDR2 SVGEGT. CDR3 in amino acids: CASSRTGTVGELFF. Incomplete CDR3 DNA: TGTGCCAGCAGTAGGACAGGGACTGTCGGGGAG.

This clone was counted many times. CDR3 DNA (partial): TGTGCCAGCAGTGAAGGGACAGGGAGAACC. Translating it yields CASSEGTGRT. The entire CDR3 sequence reads CASSEGTGRTLHF. The chain has TRBV6-1 and TRBJ1-6; 8 nucleotides line up with TRBD1. Sequencing ends 3 residues short of the CDR3 end; the germline J gene provides the rest. The CDR3 sequence is 13 residues long. Per the germline V gene, CDR1 is MNHNS and CDR2 is SASEGT.

This clone was detected many times. The sequenced fragment ends 3 residues before the CDR3 boundary, so the rest is inferred from the germline J gene. The chain is built from TRBV6-2 or TRBV6-3 and TRBJ2-3; 7 bases map to TRBD1. Unmatched junction bases numbered 9, after V lost 5 bases and J lost 7 bases. CDR1 and CDR2 from the germline V gene are MNHEY and SVGEGT. The CDR3 length is 14 residues. The sequenced part of the CDR3 DNA is TGTGCCAGCAGTCATCGAGCGACAGGGAATACG. Translating it yields CASSHRATGNT. The entire CDR3 reads CASSHRATGNTQYF.

This clone was counted ten times or more. The CDR3 end lies 3 residues beyond the end of the read and is filled in from the germline J gene. The chain is built from TRBV20-1 and TRBJ2-5; 9 nucleotides agree with TRBD2. V shed 5 bases and J 6 bases; nucleotides not matched to a gene: 19. Germline V gene lookup returns CDR1 DFQATT and CDR2 SNEGSKA (reference sequence). CDR3 size: 17 residues. The DNA read from the CDR3 is TGCAGTGCTCGGGACTTCCTAAGGCGGGAGGGCCTGCAGACC. Translating gives CSARDFLRREGLQT. In full, the CDR3 is CSARDFLRREGLQTQYF.

This clone has ten or more counts. From the germline J gene comes the end of the CDR3, since the read stops 3 residues before it. V and J are TRBV6-4 and TRBJ2-1, with D possibly being TRBD2 (6 bases). CDR3 length: 15 amino acids. Per the germline V gene, CDR1 is MRHNA and CDR2 is SNTAGT. V gave up 2 bases and J gave up 6 bases, with 14 bases separating them. CDR3: CASSDRDWDCNEQFF. The sequenced part of the CDR3 DNA is TGTGCCAGCAGTGACAGGGACTGGGATTGCAATGAG.

This clone was detected ten times or more. The CDR3 goes on 3 residues after the read ends, and that part is filled in from the germline J gene. The chain uses TRBV19 and TRBJ2-7; D possibly corresponds to TRBD1 (6 bases). V lost 2 bases, J lost 2 bases, and 10 bases lay in between. Germline assignment: CDR1 LNHDA and CDR2 SQIVND (reference sequence). The CDR3 is 14 residues long. The CDR3 sequence is CASSIKGDAYEQYF. Partial CDR3 DNA: TGTGCCAGTAGTATAAAGGGGGATGCCTACGAG.

At least ten counts were recorded for this clone. The read is 3 residues too short to cover the CDR3 end, so that end is filled in from the germline J gene. This sequence joins TRBV18 and TRBJ1-1; D not resolved. The length of the CDR3 is 15 residues. With 0 bases removed from V and 1 base from J, the gap between germline ends came to 9 bases. The germline CDR1 and CDR2 sequences are KGHSH and LQKENI. The covered CDR3 bases are TGTGCCAGCTCACCACCAGTTCGGTCGAACACTGAA. Its translation: CASSPPVRSNTE. In full, the CDR3 is CASSPPVRSNTEAFF.

This clone has a count of ten or more. Sequencing ends 3 residues short of the CDR3 end; the germline J gene provides the rest. J is TRBJ2-7 and V is TRBV6-1; D is possibly TRBD1 (5 bases). Germline V gene sequence: CDR1 MNHNS, CDR2 SASEGT. The CDR3 consists of 15 residues. Trimming stripped 3 bases from V and 2 bases from J, with 14 bases between. The CDR3 protein is CASSETVGAAYEQYF. CDR3 DNA (partial): TGTGCCAGCAGTGAGACGGTTGGGGCAGCCTACGAG.

This clone was recorded many times. The CDR3 extends 3 residues past the end of the read, so its final part is completed from the germline J gene. The chain couples TRBV4-1 to TRBJ1-1, with a possible D match to TRBD1 (5 bases). Trimming removed 3 bases from V and 1 base from J, with 9 bases in between. Germline assignment: CDR1 MGHRA and CDR2 YSYEKL. This CDR3 comprises 14 residues. This CDR3 reads CASSHGHQNTEAFF. The CDR3 DNA, read in part, is TGCGCCAGCAGCCATGGACACCAGAACACTGAA.

There are many counts of this clone. The CDR3 goes on 3 residues after the read ends, and that part is filled in from the germline J gene. The genes are TRBV19 and TRBJ2-7; D is possibly TRBD2 (6 bases). Per germline, CDR1 LNHDA and CDR2 SQIVND (reference sequence). There are 17 residues in the CDR3. Trimming pared 2 bases from V and 0 bases from J, leaving 17 bases between. CDR3 sequence: CASSIRRGINPSYEQYF. The CDR3 bases that were read are TGTGCCAGTAGTATACGGCGCGGGATAAACCCCTCCTACGAG. The full variable domain, its missing parts supplied by reference TRBV19 and TRBJ2-7, is DGGITQSPKYLFRKEGQNVTLSCEQNLNHDAMYWYRQDPGQGLRLIYYSQIVNDFQKGDIAEGYSVSREKKESFPLTVTSAQKNPTAFYLCASSIRRGINPSYEQYFGPGTRLTVT.

About this clone: The read ends 3 residues shy of where the CDR3 ends; the end is completed using the germline J gene. The chain carries TRBV2 and TRBJ1-3, with unresolved D. V lost 0 bases to trimming and J lost 0 bases, with 12 bases between them. Germline-derived CDR1 and CDR2 are SNHLY and FYNNEI. This CDR3 comprises 17 residues. CDR3 protein: CASSEADQASSGNTIYF. The CDR3 DNA, read in part, is TGTGCCAGCAGTGAAGCGGATCAGGCAAGCTCTGGAAACACC.

This clone was seen ten or more times. The CDR3 is cut off 3 residues early in the read; its end comes from the germline J gene. This rearrangement joins TRBV30 to TRBJ2-1; 8 bases fit TRBD1. The CDR3 contains 14 residues. Germline assignment: CDR1 GTSNPN and CDR2 SVGIG (reference sequence). The V segment lost 2 bases and the J segment 2 bases; nucleotides outside the gene matches: 2. The CDR3 protein is CAWSPQGAYNEQFF. CDR3 bases read: TGTGCCTGGAGTCCACAGGGGGCCTACAATGAG.

This clone appeared many times. The read halts 3 residues ahead of the CDR3 end, with the missing end drawn from the germline J gene. The chain joins TRBV12-3 or TRBV12-4 to TRBJ2-1; TRBD2 might be the D (5 bases). The germline V and J ends were trimmed by 5 bases and 0 bases, with 14 bases remaining between them. CDR3 length: 16 amino acids. The CDR3: CASSPAGGHSYNEQFF. CDR3 DNA, as far as it was read: TGTGCCAGCAGTCCCGCCGGCGGGCACTCCTACAATGAG.

This clone was observed at least ten times. Read coverage stops 3 residues before the CDR3 terminus; the germline J gene supplies the remainder. The chain couples TRBV7-6 to TRBJ1-5; no reliable D call. Germline assignment: CDR1 SGHVS and CDR2 FNYEAQ. The CDR3 runs 15 residues. Trimming shortened V by 1 base and J by 3 bases, and 10 bases separated the two germline ends. CDR3 DNA, as far as it was read: TGTGCCAGCAGCTTAGGACGCGGGGACAATCAGCCC. Amino acid sequence: CASSLGRGDNQP. The complete CDR3 sequence is CASSLGRGDNQPQHF.

The sample holds many counts of this clone. The read ends 3 residues early relative to the CDR3; the germline J gene fills the gap. The chain has TRBV7-2 and TRBJ2-1; 8 nucleotides agree with TRBD2. Looked up from germline, CDR1 is SGHTA and CDR2 is FQGNSA. The CDR3 is 15 residues long. J gave up 8 bases and V 2 bases, and 8 bases lay outside the gene matches. CDR3 loop: CASSLRGLAGDEQFF. CDR3 bases read: TGTGCCAGCAGCTTACGCGGACTAGCTGGCGATGAG.

This clone was seen ten or more times. The read ends 3 residues shy of where the CDR3 ends; the end is completed using the germline J gene. The V gene is TRBV7-3, the J gene TRBJ1-2; the D gene is possibly TRBD1 (6 bases). Germline-derived CDR1 and CDR2 are SGHTA and FQGTGA. This CDR3 comprises 15 residues. CDR3 sequence: CASSPSSGATFGYTF. Incomplete CDR3 DNA: TGTGCCAGCAGCCCTTCTTCAGGGGCCACCTTCGGC.

Ten or more counts support this clone. The read comes to an end 3 residues before the CDR3 does, leaving the germline J gene to fill in the end. The chain is built from TRBV6-2 or TRBV6-3 and TRBJ2-5; 8 bases align to TRBD2. J lost 7 bases, V lost 7 bases, and 14 bases had no gene match. From germline, CDR1 is MNHEY and CDR2 SVGEGT. CDR3 length: 15 residues. CDR3 DNA (partial): TGTGCCAGCAATCCGGGACTAGGGGCCGGGGTGACC. This gives the protein CASNPGLGAGVT. The complete CDR3 reads CASNPGLGAGVTQYF.

This clone occurred many times. The read finishes 3 residues shy of the CDR3 end, and the germline J gene is used to complete it. Other nucleotide sequences from this sample produce the same CDR3. The chain joins TRBV11-2 to TRBJ2-3, with a tentative D call TRBD2 (5 bases). V was shortened by 2 bases and J by 3 bases, with 9 bases between the two germline ends. This CDR3 has 14 residues. In germline, CDR1 is SGHAT, CDR2 FQNNGV. The CDR3 here is CASSLFGETDTQYF. The sequenced CDR3 bases are TGTGCCAGCAGCTTATTCGGGGAAACAGATACG.

This clone was recorded many times. From the germline J gene comes the end of the CDR3, since the read stops 3 residues before it. J is TRBJ1-2 and V is TRBV20-1, with D perhaps matching TRBD1 (5 bases). CDR3 length: 12 amino acids. The germline CDR1 and CDR2 sequences are DFQATT and SNEGSKA (reference sequence). V was trimmed by 3 bases and J by 4 bases, leaving 9 bases between them. CDR3 sequence reads: CSASRQSYGYTF. The DNA read from the CDR3 is TGCAGTGCTAGTAGACAGTCCTATGGC.

Of note for this clone: The missing CDR3 end, 3 residues past where the read stops, is filled in from the germline J gene. The chain uses TRBV7-2 and TRBJ1-4; TRBD1 matches at 8 bases. There are 15 residues in the CDR3. Germline CDR1 and CDR2: SGHTA and FQGNSA. Trimming took 5 bases from V and 5 from J; bases not matched to a gene: 7. CDR3 bases read: TGTGCCAGCAGCCCTAGTGGGACAGGCAATGAAAAA. Translated, it gives CASSPSGTGNEK. The full CDR3 sequence reads CASSPSGTGNEKLFF.

This clone was found many times. The read is 3 residues too short to cover the CDR3 end, so that end is filled in from the germline J gene. The V call is TRBV29-1, the J call TRBJ1-5; TRBD1 matches 7 bases. This CDR3 is built from 15 residues. The ends lost 3 bases at V and 3 bases at J; junction bases unmatched: 8. Germline V gene lookup returns CDR1 SQVTM and CDR2 ANQGSEA. CDR3 in amino acids: CSVEKGDSHNQPQHF. Incomplete CDR3 DNA: TGCAGCGTTGAGAAGGGGGACAGCCACAATCAGCCC.